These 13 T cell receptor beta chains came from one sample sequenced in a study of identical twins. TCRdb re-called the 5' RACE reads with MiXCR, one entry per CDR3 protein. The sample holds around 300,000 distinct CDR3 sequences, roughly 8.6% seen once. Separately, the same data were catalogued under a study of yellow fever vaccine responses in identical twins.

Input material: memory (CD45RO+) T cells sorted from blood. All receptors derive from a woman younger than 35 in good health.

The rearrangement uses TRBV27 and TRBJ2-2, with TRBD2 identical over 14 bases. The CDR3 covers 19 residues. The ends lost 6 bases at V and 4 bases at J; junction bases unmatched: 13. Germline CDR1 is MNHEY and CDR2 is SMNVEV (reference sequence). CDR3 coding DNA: TGTGCCAGCAGAGGGGCGGGACTAGCGGGAGCAACGAGCACCGGGGAGCTGTTTTTT. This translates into CASRGAGLAGATSTGELFF.

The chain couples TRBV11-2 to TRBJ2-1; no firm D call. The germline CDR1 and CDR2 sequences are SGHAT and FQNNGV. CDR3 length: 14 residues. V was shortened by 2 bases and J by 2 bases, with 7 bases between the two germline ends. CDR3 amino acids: CASSLSVAYNEQFF. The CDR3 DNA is TGTGCCAGCAGCTTATCGGTGGCCTACAATGAGCAGTTCTTC.

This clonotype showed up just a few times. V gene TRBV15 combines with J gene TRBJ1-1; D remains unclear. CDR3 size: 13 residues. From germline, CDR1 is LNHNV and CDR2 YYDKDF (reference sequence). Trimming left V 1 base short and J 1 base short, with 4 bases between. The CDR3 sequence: CATSRVQNTEAFF. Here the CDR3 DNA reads TGTGCCACCAGCAGAGTACAGAACACTGAAGCTTTCTTT.

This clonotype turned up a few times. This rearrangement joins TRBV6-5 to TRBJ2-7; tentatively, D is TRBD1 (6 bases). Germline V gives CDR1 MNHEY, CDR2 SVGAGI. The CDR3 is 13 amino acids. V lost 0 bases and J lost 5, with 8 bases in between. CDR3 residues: CASSYSGTNEQYF. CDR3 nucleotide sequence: TGTGCCAGCAGTTACTCCGGGACAAACGAGCAGTACTTC.

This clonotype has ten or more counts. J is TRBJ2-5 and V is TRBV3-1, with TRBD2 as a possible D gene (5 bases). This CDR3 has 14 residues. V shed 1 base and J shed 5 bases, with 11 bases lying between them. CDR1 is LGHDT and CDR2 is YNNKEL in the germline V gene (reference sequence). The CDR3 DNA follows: TGTGCCAGCAGCCAAGTACGAAGCGGTGAGACCCAGTACTTC. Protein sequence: CASSQVRSGETQYF.

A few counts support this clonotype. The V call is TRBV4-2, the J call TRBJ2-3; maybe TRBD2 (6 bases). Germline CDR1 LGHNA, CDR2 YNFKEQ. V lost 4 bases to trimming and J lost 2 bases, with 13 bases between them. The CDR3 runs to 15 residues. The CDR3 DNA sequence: TGTGCCAGCAGCCGGGTTGCGGGGTACACAGATACGCAGTATTTT. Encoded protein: CASSRVAGYTDTQYF.

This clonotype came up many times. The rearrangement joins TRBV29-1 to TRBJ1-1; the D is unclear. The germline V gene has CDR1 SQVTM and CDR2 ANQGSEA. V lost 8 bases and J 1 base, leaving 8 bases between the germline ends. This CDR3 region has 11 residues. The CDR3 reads CSLIRNTEAFF. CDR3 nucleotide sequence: TGCAGCTTAATTAGGAACACTGAAGCTTTCTTT.

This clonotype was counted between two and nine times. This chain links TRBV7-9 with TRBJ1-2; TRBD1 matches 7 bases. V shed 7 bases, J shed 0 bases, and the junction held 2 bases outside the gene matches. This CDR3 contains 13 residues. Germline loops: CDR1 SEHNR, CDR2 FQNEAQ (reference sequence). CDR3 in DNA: TGTGCCAGCAACCAGGGGGCTAACTATGGCTACACCTTC. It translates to CASNQGANYGYTF.

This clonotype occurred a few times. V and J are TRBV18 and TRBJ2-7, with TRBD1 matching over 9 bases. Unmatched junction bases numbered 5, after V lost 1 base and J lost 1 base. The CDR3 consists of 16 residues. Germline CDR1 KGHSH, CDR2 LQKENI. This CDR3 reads CASSPLGGQGSYEQYF. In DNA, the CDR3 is TGTGCCAGCTCACCACTGGGGGGACAGGGATCCTACGAGCAGTACTTC.

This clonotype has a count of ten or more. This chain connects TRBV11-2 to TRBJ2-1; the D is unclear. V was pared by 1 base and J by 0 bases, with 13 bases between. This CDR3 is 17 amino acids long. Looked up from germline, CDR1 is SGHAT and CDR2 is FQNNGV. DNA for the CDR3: TGTGCCAGCAGCTTAGTTGGCGCGGCCAGCTCCTACAATGAGCAGTTCTTC. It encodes CASSLVGAASSYNEQFF.

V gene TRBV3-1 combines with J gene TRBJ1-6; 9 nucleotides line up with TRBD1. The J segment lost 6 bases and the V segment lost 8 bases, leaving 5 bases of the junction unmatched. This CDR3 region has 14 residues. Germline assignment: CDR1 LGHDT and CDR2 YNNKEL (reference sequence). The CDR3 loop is CASGQGQLNSPLHF. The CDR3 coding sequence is TGTGCCAGCGGACAGGGGCAACTTAATTCACCCCTCCACTTT.

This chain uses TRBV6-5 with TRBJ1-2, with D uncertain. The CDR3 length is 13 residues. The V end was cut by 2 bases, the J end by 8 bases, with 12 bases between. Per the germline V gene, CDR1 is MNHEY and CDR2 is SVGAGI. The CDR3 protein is CASSYGQRLGYTF. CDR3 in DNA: TGTGCCAGCAGTTACGGGCAGCGGTTGGGCTACACCTTC.

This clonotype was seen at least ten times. CDR3 amino acids: CSATRTENSPLHF. The CDR3 DNA follows: TGCAGTGCTACCCGGACGGAGAATTCACCCCTCCACTTT. This chain joins TRBV20-1 and TRBJ1-6; D gene uncertain. The CDR3 sequence is 13 residues long. V lost 4 bases to trimming and J lost 7 bases, with 11 bases between them. The germline V gene has CDR1 DFQATT and CDR2 SNEGSKA (reference sequence).